The sample holds a few counts of the clone carrying this T cell receptor beta chain. Its antigen is currently unknown. The CDR3 has 17 residues. CDR1 MDHEN and CDR2 SYDVKM come from the germline V gene. Trimming pared 1 base from V and 8 bases from J, leaving 21 bases between. The data were taken from a study of blood T cells in healthy people across ages. For the second PCR, which ran for roughly 7 to 11 cycles, a sample-barcoded 5' primer and a J-beta primer mix were used. The authors tagged each cDNA molecule using a template-switch adaptor with 12 random nucleotides. TCRdb re-analysed the 5' RACE reads in MiXCR, keeping a single row per CDR3 protein. The table has about 800,000 distinct CDR3 sequences, around 25% seen once. Study-level points and caveats: Without sorted subsets, naive and antigen-experienced compartments could not be conclusively compared.

The sample was also linked to a second study, of T cells of mothers and their children. This second report adds: It was related mother-child pairs that showed slightly higher overlap than unrelated pairs, without reaching significance.

This TCR derives from a boy aged 10-17 years in good health. The chain uses TRBV28 and TRBJ2-1, with a possible D match to TRBD2 (5 bases). The sample taken for sequencing was blood. The CDR3 reads CASSLLGSRLAGDEQFF. The CDR3 DNA reads TGTGCCAGCAGTTTATTAGGATCGAGGCTAGCCGGGGATGAGCAGTTCTTC.